The 31 T cell receptor beta chains below all came from one sample that was sequenced in a study of memory CD4+ T cells and cytomegalovirus serostatus. Assay: immunoSEQ multiplex PCR; the TCRdb copy retains only in-frame clones and omits some. The sample contains 80,000 or so clones, around 82% of which appear only once. Single viable CD3+CD4+CD8-CD45RO+ cells were sorted as the memory CD4+ T cells. The sequenced sample was memory CD4+ T cells from blood. The receptors come from an adult in good health and CMV-seropositive.

The chain has TRBV6-5 and TRBJ1-4; D is possibly TRBD1 (5 bases). CDR3 length equals 14 residues. The germline V gene encodes CDR1 MNHEY and CDR2 SVGAGI. Trimming removed 0 bases at V and 4 bases at J, with 6 bases between. The CDR3 region is CASSYSQGNEKLFF. Here the CDR3 DNA reads TGTGCCAGCAGTTACTCCCAGGGTAATGAAAAACTGTTTTTT.

This clone was seen a few times. The genes are TRBV18 and TRBJ1-2; 9 bases are a match to TRBD1. The V gene's germline CDR1 is KGHSH and CDR2 LQKENI. With 3 bases clipped from V and 7 bases from J, the junction kept 6 bases outside the gene matches. CDR3 size: 14 residues. The CDR3 is CASSPSGQGGGYTF. CDR3 bases: TGTGCCAGCTCACCCTCGGGACAGGGAGGTGGCTACACCTTC.

This clone appeared a few times. CDR3 sequence (DNA): TGTGCCAGCTCCCCCTGGACGGCCTCCACAGATACGCAGTATTTT. This gives the protein CASSPWTASTDTQYF. The chain combines TRBV7-9 with TRBJ2-3; no definite D call. The V gene lost 8 bases and the J gene lost 2 bases, with 17 bases spanning the gap. The CDR3 contains 15 residues. Germline V CDR1 and CDR2: SEHNR, FQNEAQ (reference sequence).

About this clone: The sample carries other DNA sequences with the same CDR3. V usage is TRBV5-1 and J usage is TRBJ2-3; possibly TRBD2 for D (6 bases). The CDR3 consists of 15 residues. Germline CDR1 reads SGHRS; CDR2 reads YFSETQ. The V and J ends lost 4 bases and 1 base respectively, with 13 bases between them. The CDR3 sequence: CASSLEGGRTDTQYF. In nucleotides, the CDR3 is TGCGCCAGCAGCCTGGAGGGCGGTCGCACAGATACGCAGTATTTT.

The chain links TRBV19 to TRBJ1-5, with D possibly being TRBD1 (5 bases). CDR1 and CDR2 (germline): LNHDA, SQIVND (reference sequence). This CDR3 has 15 amino acids. With 2 bases removed from V and 3 bases from J, the gap between germline ends came to 11 bases. CDR3 DNA sequence: TGTGCCAGTAGTATAACCCCGGGGGACAATCAGCCCCAGCATTTT. Protein sequence: CASSITPGDNQPQHF.

The chain carries TRBV5-4 and TRBJ1-1, with 7 bases aligning to TRBD1. Germline assignment: CDR1 SGHNT and CDR2 YYREEE (reference sequence). The V gene end was trimmed by 5 bases and the J gene end by 6 bases; junction bases not matched to a gene: 13. The CDR3 is made up of 15 amino acids. CDR3 loop: CASSGGATGIPEAFF. DNA for the CDR3: TGTGCCAGCAGTGGGGGGGCGACAGGGATTCCTGAAGCTTTCTTT.

The chain employs TRBV6-6 and TRBJ1-5; no clear D. Germline V gene sequence: CDR1 MNHNY, CDR2 SVGAGI (reference sequence). This CDR3 spans 13 amino acids. V lost 2 bases, J lost 4 bases, and 6 bases lay in between. CDR3 loop: CASSYPSNQPQHF. The CDR3 DNA is TGTGCCAGCAGTTACCCAAGTAATCAGCCCCAGCATTTT.

The chain combines TRBV5-6 with TRBJ2-3, with D perhaps matching TRBD1 (7 bases). Trimming removed 1 base at V and 9 bases at J, with 15 bases between. The CDR3 covers 14 residues. Germline V gene data show CDR1 as SGHDT and CDR2 as YYEEEE. The CDR3 here is CASSLQGDSVTQYF. CDR3 in DNA: TGTGCCAGCAGCTTGCAGGGGGACTCGGTGACGCAGTATTTT.

V and J are TRBV11-2 and TRBJ2-7, with D perhaps assigned TRBD1 or TRBD2 (6 bases each). CDR1 is SGHAT, CDR2 FQNNGV, per germline. The CDR3 contains 15 residues. The V gene lost 5 bases and the J gene lost 5 bases, with 19 bases spanning the gap. The CDR3 sequence: CASSLGPGAQDEQYF. In DNA form, the CDR3 reads TGTGCCAGCAGCCTTGGGCCGGGGGCTCAGGACGAGCAGTACTTC.

The chain uses TRBV19 and TRBJ1-1, with 9 positions matching TRBD1. The ends lost 7 bases at V and 10 bases at J; junction bases unmatched: 13. The CDR3 contains 14 residues. The germline CDR1 and CDR2 sequences are LNHDA and SQIVND (reference sequence). The DNA of the CDR3 is TGTGCCAGTACTCAAACAGGGGGCATTATACGAGCTTTCTTT. Its protein is CASTQTGGIIRAFF.

The chain carries TRBV28 and TRBJ2-7; no firm D call. Trimming left V 6 bases short and J 7 bases short, with 22 bases between. This CDR3 contains 15 residues. CDR1 and CDR2 (germline): MDHEN, SYDVKM. In DNA, the CDR3 is TGTGCCAGCAGCAGAAGGGCAGGCCGCTTAGGAGAGCAGTACTTC. This sequence encodes CASSRRAGRLGEQYF.

This clone was seen just once. The chain recombines TRBV18 with TRBJ1-3; D is unclear. V was trimmed by 6 bases and J by 2 bases, leaving 17 bases between them. CDR1 KGHSH and CDR2 LQKENI come from the germline V gene. This CDR3 comprises 16 residues. CDR3 DNA: TGTGCCAGCTCCCCTAGCTTCCTAGCCCCTGGAAACACCATATATTTT. It specifies CASSPSFLAPGNTIYF.

The chain is built from TRBV28 and TRBJ1-5; D call uncertain. This CDR3 is built from 12 residues. Germline assignment: CDR1 MDHEN and CDR2 SYDVKM. V lost 2 bases and J 6 bases, leaving 5 bases between the germline ends. In DNA form, the CDR3 reads TGTGCCAGCAGTTTACGAGGTCAGCCCCAGCATTTT. This codes for CASSLRGQPQHF.

CDR3 coding DNA: TGTGCCAGCAGCCCCAGGGGGGACGGGTCCTACAATGAGCAGTTCTTC. It encodes CASSPRGDGSYNEQFF. This chain connects TRBV6-6 to TRBJ2-1, with a tentative D call TRBD1 (7 bases). The CDR3 loop spans 16 amino acids. V gave up 6 bases and J gave up 1 base, with 16 bases separating them. Germline V gene lookup returns CDR1 MNHNY and CDR2 SVGAGI (reference sequence).

The chain combines TRBV10-3 with TRBJ2-5; the D gene is possibly TRBD2 (6 bases). The closer fit of TRBJ2-7 to the DNA end suggests the J call may be wrong. Germline loops: CDR1 ENHRY, CDR2 SYGVKD. This CDR3 spans 14 amino acids. CDR3 region: CAISGGLSSYEQYF. CDR3 DNA: TGTGCCATCAGTGGGGGACTGAGCTCCTACGAGCAGTACTTC.

This chain joins TRBV7-9 and TRBJ2-3; the D gene is possibly TRBD2 (6 bases). Germline values: CDR1 SEHNR, CDR2 FQNEAQ (reference sequence). The length of the CDR3 is 17 residues. V shed 3 bases and J shed 2 bases, with 18 bases lying between them. The CDR3 nucleotides are TGTGCCAGCAGCTTTTTTGTAGGGCGGGGTGACACAGATACGCAGTATTTT. This codes for CASSFFVGRGDTDTQYF.

J is TRBJ2-3 and V is TRBV30; TRBD2 is a possible D gene (6 bases). Germline V lookup: CDR1 GTSNPN, CDR2 SVGIG (reference sequence). The CDR3 sequence is 14 residues long. V was clipped by 0 bases and J by 3 bases, with 10 bases between them. The CDR3 nucleotides are TGTGCCTGGAGTGTCGGGGGTGGTACAGATACGCAGTATTTT. Its protein product is CAWSVGGGTDTQYF.

The chain joins TRBV6-6 to TRBJ2-7, with D hard to call. The germline V gene encodes CDR1 MNHNY and CDR2 SVGAGI (reference sequence). The ends were cut back, 7 bases at V and 5 bases at J, with 15 bases in the middle. The CDR3 has 13 amino acids. DNA for the CDR3: TGTGCCAGCACCCCCGCCGGCGTAAACGAGCAGTACTTC. This gives the protein CASTPAGVNEQYF.

This clone occurred once. The chain combines TRBV16 with TRBJ1-6; D is ambiguous. The CDR3 is 13 residues long. The germline CDR1 and CDR2 sequences are KGHSY and FQNENV. V was shortened by 1 base and J by 7 bases, with 5 bases between the two germline ends. The CDR3 reads CASSQYQNSPLHF. In DNA form, the CDR3 reads TGTGCCAGCAGCCAATACCAGAATTCACCCCTCCACTTT.

This clone showed up just once. V and J are TRBV5-1 and TRBJ2-1, with D possibly being TRBD2 (5 bases). This CDR3 has 15 amino acids. Trimming stripped 4 bases from V and 0 bases from J, with 11 bases between. Germline assignment: CDR1 SGHRS and CDR2 YFSETQ. CDR3 amino acids: CASSGSASSYNEQFF. The CDR3 nucleotides are TGCGCCAGCAGCGGTAGCGCCAGCTCCTACAATGAGCAGTTCTTC.

In this sample, this clone turned up once. This chain links TRBV4-3 with TRBJ1-5; tentative D call: TRBD1 (5 bases). V was trimmed by 4 bases and J by 3 bases, leaving 10 bases between them. The CDR3 has 14 residues. Looked up from germline, CDR1 is LGHNA and CDR2 is YSLEER. The CDR3 here is CASSLGPTNQPQHF. In DNA, the CDR3 is TGCGCCAGCAGCCTGGGACCAACCAATCAGCCCCAGCATTTT.

This chain connects TRBV30 to TRBJ1-3, with D possibly matching TRBD1 (5 bases). In germline, CDR1 is GTSNPN, CDR2 SVGIG (reference sequence). With 4 bases removed from V and 16 bases from J, the gap between germline ends came to 26 bases. The CDR3 contains 14 residues. CDR3 amino acids: CAWKEPGLGLKGYF. The CDR3 bases are TGTGCCTGGAAAGAACCGGGACTTGGCCTTAAGGGGTATTTT.

The rearrangement joins TRBV6-4 to TRBJ2-1; 8 bases match TRBD1. This CDR3 is 13 amino acids long. V gave up 6 bases and J gave up 8 bases; unmatched junction bases: 6. CDR1 and CDR2 from the germline V gene are MRHNA and SNTAGT. This CDR3 is CASSEDRGHEQFF. The CDR3 region has the DNA TGTGCCAGCAGCGAAGACAGGGGCCATGAGCAGTTCTTC.

The V call is TRBV19, the J call TRBJ1-5; D remains unclear. This CDR3 spans 16 amino acids. CDR1 is LNHDA and CDR2 is SQIVND in the germline V gene (reference sequence). Trimming took off 0 bases at V and 7 bases at J, with 16 bases between the two ends. The CDR3 reads CASSIDHKPIGQPQHF. CDR3 sequence (DNA): TGTGCCAGTAGTATAGATCACAAACCGATCGGGCAGCCCCAGCATTTT. The variable domain in full, completed from reference TRBV19 and TRBJ1-5, reads DGGITQSPKYLFRKEGQNVTLSCEQNLNHDAMYWYRQDPGQGLRLIYYSQIVNDFQKGDIAEGYSVSREKKESFPLTVTSAQKNPTAFYLCASSIDHKPIGQPQHFGDGTRLSIL.

The count of this clone is one. The chain couples TRBV2 to TRBJ2-3; D is perhaps TRBD1 (6 bases). Germline V gene sequence: CDR1 SNHLY, CDR2 FYNNEI. With 6 bases removed from V and 5 bases from J, the gap between germline ends came to 15 bases. The CDR3 is 14 residues long. The CDR3 region is CASSLGQSVDTQYF. The CDR3 nucleotides read TGTGCCAGCAGCCTAGGACAGTCGGTAGATACGCAGTATTTT.

This chain connects TRBV28 to TRBJ1-1; unclear D gene. CDR1 is MDHEN and CDR2 is SYDVKM in the germline V gene. The V end lost 7 bases, the J end lost 0 bases, and 12 bases lay between the germline ends. CDR3 length equals 14 residues. CDR3 residues: CASTVISLNTEAFF. As DNA, the CDR3 is TGTGCCAGCACAGTTATAAGCTTGAACACTGAAGCTTTCTTT.

The V gene is TRBV5-1, the J gene TRBJ2-3; D not resolved. The length of the CDR3 is 16 residues. Trimming stripped 0 bases from V and 0 bases from J, with 11 bases between. CDR1 and CDR2 (germline): SGHRS, YFSETQ. In DNA, the CDR3 is TGCGCCAGCAGCTTGGAAGGGCAGAGTAGCACAGATACGCAGTATTTT. This sequence encodes CASSLEGQSSTDTQYF.

The V and J genes are TRBV15 and TRBJ1-2, with a tentative D call TRBD1 (5 bases). CDR1 is LNHNV, CDR2 YYDKDF, per germline (reference sequence). V gave up 0 bases and J gave up 8 bases, with 16 bases separating them. The CDR3 length is 15 residues. CDR3 in DNA: TGTGCCACCAGCAGAGATACCGGGACGACGGAAGGCTACACCTTC. The encoded protein is CATSRDTGTTEGYTF.

The CDR3, as DNA: TGTGCCACCAGCAGAGATGTGACGGGCGGCATCCCCTATGGCTACACCTTC. Translating gives CATSRDVTGGIPYGYTF. The chain has TRBV15 and TRBJ1-2, with D unclear. CDR1 and CDR2 from the germline V gene are LNHNV and YYDKDF (reference sequence). The CDR3 runs 17 residues. The germline V and J ends were trimmed by 0 bases and 4 bases, with 18 bases remaining between them.

This CDR3 is CASSSGTGQETQYF. The CDR3 region has the DNA TGTGCCAGCAGCTCCGGGACAGGGCAGGAGACCCAGTACTTC. The rearrangement joins TRBV7-2 to TRBJ2-5; 9 nucleotides line up with TRBD1. Trimming removed 4 bases from V and 5 bases from J; junction bases left unmatched: 5. Germline CDR1 is SGHTA and CDR2 is FQGNSA. The CDR3 consists of 14 residues.

The chain is built from TRBV6-6 and TRBJ1-5; the D is unclear. The V end lost 0 bases, the J end lost 2 bases, and 5 bases lay between the germline ends. CDR3 length: 14 residues. In germline, CDR1 is MNHNY, CDR2 SVGAGI (reference sequence). The CDR3 DNA is TGTGCCAGCAGTTACTCGATGGGCAATCAGCCCCAGCATTTT. Protein product: CASSYSMGNQPQHF.